This TCR beta chain was identified during a study of blood T cell repertoires in COVID-19. Methods used by the authors: Amplification of reference gene primers provided the estimated nucleated cell counts. Libraries were prepared by immunoSEQ multiplex PCR; TCRdb keeps only in-frame clonotypes and omits some of them. Clone size and V and J calls were adopted from that table, with D and trimming inferred from the DNA. Seen here are 200,000 to 250,000 clones, approximately 92% observed once, and the top ten hold 3% to 4%. The CDR3 totals 13 residues. Deletions cut 6 bases from V and 3 bases from J, with 10 bases between. CDR1 is SGHDT and CDR2 is YYEEEE in the germline V gene.

This TCR was sampled from a woman between 18 and 29 years old in a cohort exposed to, infected with or recovered from COVID-19 (not recorded which). The gene calls are TRBV5-6 and TRBJ2-1; maybe TRBD2 (5 bases). The sequenced material came from PBMCs or T cells enriched from blood (not recorded which). The CDR3 here is CASTQTNYNEQFF. The CDR3 DNA reads as TGTGCCAGCACCCAGACTAACTACAATGAGCAGTTCTTC.